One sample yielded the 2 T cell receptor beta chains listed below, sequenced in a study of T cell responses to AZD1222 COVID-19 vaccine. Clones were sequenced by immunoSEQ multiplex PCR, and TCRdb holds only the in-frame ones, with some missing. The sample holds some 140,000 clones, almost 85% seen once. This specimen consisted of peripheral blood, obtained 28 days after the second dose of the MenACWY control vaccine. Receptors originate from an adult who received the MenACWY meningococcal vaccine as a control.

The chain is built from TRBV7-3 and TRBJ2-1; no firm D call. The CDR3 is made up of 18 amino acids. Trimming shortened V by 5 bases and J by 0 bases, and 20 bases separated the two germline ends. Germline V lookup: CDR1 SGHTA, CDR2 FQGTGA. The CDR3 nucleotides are TGTGCCAGCAGCCCGAGACTCGCGACGATGAGCTCCTACAATGAGCAGTTCTTC. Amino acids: CASSPRLATMSSYNEQFF.

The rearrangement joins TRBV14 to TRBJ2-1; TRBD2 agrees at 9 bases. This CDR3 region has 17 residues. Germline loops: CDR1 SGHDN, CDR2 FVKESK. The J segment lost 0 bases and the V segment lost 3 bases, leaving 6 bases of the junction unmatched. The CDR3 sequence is CASSQFSGRASYNEQFF. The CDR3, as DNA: TGTGCCAGCAGCCAGTTTAGCGGGAGAGCCTCCTACAATGAGCAGTTCTTC.